This T cell receptor beta chain stems from a study of blood T cells in healthy people across ages. This CDR3 contains 13 residues. Trimming shortened V by 4 bases and J by 4 bases, and 13 bases separated the two germline ends. Germline CDR1 is DFQATT and CDR2 is SNEGSKA (reference sequence). The authors ran a second PCR of about 7 to 11 cycles using a sample-barcoded 5' primer and a J-beta primer mix. There were at least 3 million CDR3-containing paired-end reads obtained from each sample. Each CDR3 protein gets one entry after TCRdb re-called the 5' RACE reads with MiXCR. The sample records about 800,000 distinct CDR3 sequences, about 62% being singletons.

This chain connects TRBV20-1 to TRBJ1-1; tentatively, D is TRBD1 (6 bases). This TCR derives from a young man in good health. The sequenced material came from blood. The DNA of the CDR3 is TGCAGTGCTAAAAAGGGGGGCGCCACTGAAGCTTTCTTT. It specifies CSAKKGGATEAFF.